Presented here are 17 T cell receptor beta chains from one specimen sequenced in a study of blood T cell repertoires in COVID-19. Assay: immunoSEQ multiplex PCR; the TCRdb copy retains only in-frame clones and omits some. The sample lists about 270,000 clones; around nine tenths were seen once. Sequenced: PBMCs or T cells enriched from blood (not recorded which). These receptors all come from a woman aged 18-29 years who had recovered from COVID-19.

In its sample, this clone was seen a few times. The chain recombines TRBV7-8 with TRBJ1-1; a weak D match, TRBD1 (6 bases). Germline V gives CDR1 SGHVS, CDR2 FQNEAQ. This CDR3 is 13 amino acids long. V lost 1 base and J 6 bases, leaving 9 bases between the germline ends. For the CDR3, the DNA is TGTGCCAGCAGCTTAGGGGACAAGTCTGAAGCTTTCTTT. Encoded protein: CASSLGDKSEAFF.

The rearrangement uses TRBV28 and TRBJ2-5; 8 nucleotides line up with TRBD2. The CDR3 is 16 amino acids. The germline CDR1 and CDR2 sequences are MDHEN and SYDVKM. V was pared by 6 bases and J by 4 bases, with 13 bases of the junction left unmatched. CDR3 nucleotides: TGTGCCAGCAGATTGTCCCTAGGGCGGGAGGTAGAGACCCAGTACTTC. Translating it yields CASRLSLGREVETQYF.

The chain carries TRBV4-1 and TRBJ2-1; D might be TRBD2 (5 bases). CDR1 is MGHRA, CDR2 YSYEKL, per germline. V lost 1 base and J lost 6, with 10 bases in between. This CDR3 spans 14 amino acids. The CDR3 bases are TGCGCCAGCAGCCAAGTCCAGGCGGGCAATGAGCAGTTCTTC. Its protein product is CASSQVQAGNEQFF.

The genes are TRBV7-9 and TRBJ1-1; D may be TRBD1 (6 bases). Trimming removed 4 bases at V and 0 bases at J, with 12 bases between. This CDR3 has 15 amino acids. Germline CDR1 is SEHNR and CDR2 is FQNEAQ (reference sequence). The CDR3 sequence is CASSSLGGVNTEAFF. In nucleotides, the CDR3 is TGTGCCAGCAGCTCGTTAGGGGGTGTGAACACTGAAGCTTTCTTT.

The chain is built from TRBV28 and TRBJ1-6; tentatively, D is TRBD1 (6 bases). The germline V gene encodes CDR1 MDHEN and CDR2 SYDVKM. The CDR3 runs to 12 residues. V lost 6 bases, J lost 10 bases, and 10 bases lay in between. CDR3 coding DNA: TGTGCCAGCAGAACAGGGAACTCACCCCTCCACTTT. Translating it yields CASRTGNSPLHF. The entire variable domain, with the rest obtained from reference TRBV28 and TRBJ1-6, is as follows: DVKVTQSSRYLVKRTGEKVFLECVQDMDHENMFWYRQDPGLGLRLIYFSYDVKMKEKGDIPEGYSVSREKKERFSLILESASTNQTSMYLCASRTGNSPLHFGNGTRLTVT.

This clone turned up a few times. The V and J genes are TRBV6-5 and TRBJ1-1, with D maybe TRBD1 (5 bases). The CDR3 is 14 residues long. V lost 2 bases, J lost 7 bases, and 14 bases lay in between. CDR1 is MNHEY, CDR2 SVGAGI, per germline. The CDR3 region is CASSYPGGRNEAFF. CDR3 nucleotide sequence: TGTGCCAGCAGTTACCCGGGGGGGAGGAATGAAGCTTTCTTT.

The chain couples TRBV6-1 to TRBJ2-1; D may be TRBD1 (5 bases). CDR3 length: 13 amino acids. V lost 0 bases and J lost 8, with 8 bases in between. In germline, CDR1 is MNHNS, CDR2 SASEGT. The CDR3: CASSEAYRYEQFF. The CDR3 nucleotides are TGTGCCAGCAGTGAAGCGTACAGGTATGAGCAGTTCTTC.

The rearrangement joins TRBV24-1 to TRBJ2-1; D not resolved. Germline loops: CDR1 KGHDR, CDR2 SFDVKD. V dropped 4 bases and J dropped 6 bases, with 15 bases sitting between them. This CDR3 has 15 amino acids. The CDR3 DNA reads TGTGCCACCAGTGACCCGGGTGAGTCCCCCAATGAGCAGTTCTTC. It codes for CATSDPGESPNEQFF.

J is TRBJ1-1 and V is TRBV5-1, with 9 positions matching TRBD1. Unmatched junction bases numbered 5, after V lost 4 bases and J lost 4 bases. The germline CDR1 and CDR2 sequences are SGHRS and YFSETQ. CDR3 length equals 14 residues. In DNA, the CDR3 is TGCGCCAGCAGCACGGACAGGGGCTCCACTGAAGCTTTCTTT. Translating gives CASSTDRGSTEAFF.

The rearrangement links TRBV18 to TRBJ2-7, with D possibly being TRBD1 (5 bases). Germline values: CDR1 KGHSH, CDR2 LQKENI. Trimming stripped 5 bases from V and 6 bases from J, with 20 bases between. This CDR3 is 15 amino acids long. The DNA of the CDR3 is TGTGCCAGCTCAACCTGGGCGGCTTTAGGGGCCGAGCAGTACTTC. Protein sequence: CASSTWAALGAEQYF.

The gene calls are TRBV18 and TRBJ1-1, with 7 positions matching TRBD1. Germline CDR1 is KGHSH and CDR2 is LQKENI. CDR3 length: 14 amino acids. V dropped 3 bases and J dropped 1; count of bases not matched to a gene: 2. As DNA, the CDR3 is TGTGCCAGCTCACCCGGGACAGCGAACACTGAAGCTTTCTTT. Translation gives CASSPGTANTEAFF.

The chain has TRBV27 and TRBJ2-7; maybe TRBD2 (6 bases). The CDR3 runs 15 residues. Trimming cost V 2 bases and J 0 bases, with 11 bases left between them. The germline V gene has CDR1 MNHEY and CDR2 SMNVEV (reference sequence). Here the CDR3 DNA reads TGTGCCAGCAGTTTAGTCCCCGGGGGCTCCTACGAGCAGTACTTC. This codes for CASSLVPGGSYEQYF.

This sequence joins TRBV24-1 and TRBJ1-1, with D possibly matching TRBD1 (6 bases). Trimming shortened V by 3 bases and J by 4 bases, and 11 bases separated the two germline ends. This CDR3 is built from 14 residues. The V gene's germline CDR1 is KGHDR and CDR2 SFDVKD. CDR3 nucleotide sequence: TGTGCCACCAGTGATAACAGGGATCTCACTGAAGCTTTCTTT. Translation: CATSDNRDLTEAFF.

The CDR3: CASSLLGGNNEQFF. CDR3 sequence (DNA): TGCGCCAGCAGCTTGTTGGGGGGGAACAATGAGCAGTTCTTC. This chain joins TRBV5-1 and TRBJ2-1; 7 positions agree with TRBD2. Looked up from germline, CDR1 is SGHRS and CDR2 is YFSETQ. V was clipped by 1 base and J by 5 bases; unmatched bases: 3. The CDR3 covers 14 residues.

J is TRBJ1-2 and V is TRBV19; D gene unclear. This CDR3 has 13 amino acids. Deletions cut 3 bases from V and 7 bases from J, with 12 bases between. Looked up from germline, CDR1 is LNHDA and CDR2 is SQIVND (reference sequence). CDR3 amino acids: CASSIGGRSGYTF. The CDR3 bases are TGTGCCAGTAGTATCGGCGGGCGTAGTGGCTACACCTTC.

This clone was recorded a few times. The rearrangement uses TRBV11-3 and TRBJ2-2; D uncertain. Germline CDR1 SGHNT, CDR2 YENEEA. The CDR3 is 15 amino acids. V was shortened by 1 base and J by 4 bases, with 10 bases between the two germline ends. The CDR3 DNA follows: TGTGCCAGCAGCTTAGGGCTGATAACCACCGGGGAGCTGTTTTTT. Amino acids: CASSLGLITTGELFF. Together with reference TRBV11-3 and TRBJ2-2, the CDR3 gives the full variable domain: EAGVVQSPRYKIIEKKQPVAFWCNPISGHNTLYWYLQNLGQGPELLIRYENEEAVDDSQLPKDRFSAERLKGVDSTLKIQPAELGDSAVYLCASSLGLITTGELFFGEGSRLTVL.

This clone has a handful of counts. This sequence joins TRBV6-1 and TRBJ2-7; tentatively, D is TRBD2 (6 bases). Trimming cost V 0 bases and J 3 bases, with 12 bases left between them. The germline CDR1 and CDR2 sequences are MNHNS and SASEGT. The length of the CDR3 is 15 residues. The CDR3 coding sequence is TGTGCCAGCAGTGAAGCGGCGTTGGAGGGCTACGAGCAGTACTTC. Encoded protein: CASSEAALEGYEQYF.